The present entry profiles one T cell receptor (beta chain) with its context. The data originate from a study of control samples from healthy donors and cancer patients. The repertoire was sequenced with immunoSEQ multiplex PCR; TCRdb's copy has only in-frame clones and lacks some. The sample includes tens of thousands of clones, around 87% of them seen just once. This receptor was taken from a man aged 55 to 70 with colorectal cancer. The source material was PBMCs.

CDR3 sequence: CASTRRRYQETQYF. The DNA of the CDR3 is TGTGCCAGCACCAGGAGACGATACCAAGAGACCCAGTACTTC. The chain is built from TRBV5-8 and TRBJ2-5, with unresolved D. Germline CDR1 and CDR2: SGHTS and YDEGEE. The CDR3 totals 14 residues. The V end lost 6 bases, the J end lost 0 bases, and 12 bases lay between the germline ends.